This is a list of T cell receptor beta chains from one sample in a study of shared clonotypes between healthy human individuals. Sequencing used immunoSEQ multiplex PCR; TCRdb keeps in-frame clones, though not all of them. In the table there are some 2,100,000 clones, about 92% of which are singletons. Sequencing input: naive CD8+ T cells from PBMCs. The receptor source for this set is a man younger than 35 in good health. Some clones in this sample may be carry-over from other donors' samples. The CDR3 runs from the conserved cysteine through the conserved F or W. D genes are given only for firm matches. Expanded clones get a size class; other rows say once, few or many, or leave the size out.

V gene: TRBV27; CDR3 length: 14; clone size: .; J gene: TRBJ2-7; D gene: .; CDR3 protein: CASSPRESKNEQYF; CDR3 DNA: TGTGCCAGCAGTCCCAGGGAATCAAAGAACGAGCAGTACTTC
V gene: TRBV27; CDR3 length: 14; clone size: .; J gene: TRBJ1-5; D gene: .; CDR3 protein: CASSLLGPGQPQHF; CDR3 DNA: TGTGCCAGCAGTTTATTAGGCCCGGGGCAGCCCCAGCATTTT
V gene: TRBV7-9; CDR3 length: 16; clone size: .; J gene: TRBJ2-1; D gene: TRBD2; CDR3 protein: CASSPPSGRSYNEQFF; CDR3 DNA: TGTGCCAGCAGCCCGCCTAGCGGGAGATCCTACAATGAGCAGTTCTTC
V gene: TRBV30; CDR3 length: 13; clone size: .; J gene: TRBJ2-7; D gene: TRBD1; CDR3 protein: CAWRWTGGYEQYF; CDR3 DNA: TGTGCCTGGAGATGGACAGGGGGCTACGAGCAGTACTTC
V gene: TRBV14; CDR3 length: 13; clone size: .; J gene: TRBJ2-5; D gene: .; CDR3 protein: CASSPSNVETQYF; CDR3 DNA: TGTGCCAGCAGCCCTAGCAACGTCGAGACCCAGTACTTC
V gene: TRBV2; CDR3 length: 16; clone size: .; J gene: TRBJ2-3; D gene: TRBD2; CDR3 protein: CASIGVGLAGIDTQYF; CDR3 DNA: TGTGCCAGCATTGGGGTAGGACTAGCGGGAATAGATACGCAGTATTTT
V gene: TRBV4-3; CDR3 length: 14; clone size: .; J gene: TRBJ2-1; D gene: TRBD2; CDR3 protein: CASSHRAGGNEQFF; CDR3 DNA: TGCGCCAGCAGCCACCGAGCGGGAGGCAATGAGCAGTTCTTC
V gene: TRBV21-1; CDR3 length: 14; clone size: .; J gene: TRBJ2-7; D gene: .; CDR3 protein: CASSRGTRDYEQYF; CDR3 DNA: TGTGCCAGCAGCAGGGGGACTAGAGACTACGAGCAGTACTTC
V gene: TRBV29-1; CDR3 length: 16; clone size: once; J gene: TRBJ2-1; D gene: .; CDR3 protein: CSVEETALGTSYEQFF; CDR3 DNA: TGCAGCGTTGAAGAAACAGCGCTTGGAACGAGCTATGAGCAGTTCTTC
V gene: TRBV5-4; CDR3 length: 13; clone size: .; J gene: TRBJ2-1; D gene: TRBD2; CDR3 protein: CASGTSGRYEQFF; CDR3 DNA: TGTGCCAGCGGGACTAGCGGGAGGTATGAGCAGTTCTTC
V gene: TRBV5-6; CDR3 length: 12; clone size: .; J gene: TRBJ2-7; D gene: .; CDR3 protein: CASSLYGNEQYF; CDR3 DNA: TGTGCCAGCAGCTTGTATGGGAACGAGCAGTACTTC
V gene: TRBV5-5; CDR3 length: 16; clone size: .; J gene: TRBJ2-3; D gene: TRBD1; CDR3 protein: CASSLGHRGPTDTQYF; CDR3 DNA: TGTGCCAGCAGCTTGGGCCACAGGGGGCCCACAGATACGCAGTATTTT
V gene: TRBV28; CDR3 length: 14; clone size: .; J gene: TRBJ1-1; D gene: .; CDR3 protein: CASILQFPLTEAFF; CDR3 DNA: TGTGCCAGCATCCTACAGTTCCCCCTCACTGAAGCTTTCTTT
V gene: TRBV29-1; CDR3 length: 11; clone size: .; J gene: TRBJ1-4; D gene: .; CDR3 protein: CSVAGDQKLFF; CDR3 DNA: TGCAGCGTGGCCGGGGACCAAAAACTGTTTTTT
V gene: TRBV9; CDR3 length: 16; clone size: .; J gene: TRBJ2-3; D gene: TRBD2; CDR3 protein: CASSVESSGGADTQYF; CDR3 DNA: TGTGCCAGCAGCGTAGAGAGTAGCGGGGGGGCAGATACGCAGTATTTT
V gene: TRBV7-9; CDR3 length: 17; clone size: .; J gene: TRBJ1-2; D gene: .; CDR3 protein: CASSSSTADRGYYGYTF; CDR3 DNA: .
V gene: TRBV28; CDR3 length: 11; clone size: .; J gene: TRBJ2-1; D gene: .; CDR3 protein: CASRNRDIGFF; CDR3 DNA: TGTGCCAGCAGAAACCGAGACATAGGGTTCTTC
V gene: TRBV4-2; CDR3 length: 14; clone size: once; J gene: TRBJ2-3; D gene: .; CDR3 protein: CASSQALPTDTQYF; CDR3 DNA: TGTGCCAGCAGCCAAGCCCTCCCGACAGATACGCAGTATTTT
V gene: TRBV5-8; CDR3 length: 11; clone size: .; J gene: TRBJ2-2; D gene: .; CDR3 protein: CAPAGAGELFF; CDR3 DNA: TGTGCTCCAGCAGGGGCCGGGGAGCTGTTTTTT
V gene: TRBV28; CDR3 length: 15; clone size: .; J gene: TRBJ2-7; D gene: TRBD1; CDR3 protein: CASSPYMGQGYEQYF; CDR3 DNA: TGTGCCAGCAGTCCATACATGGGACAGGGGTACGAGCAGTACTTC
V gene: TRBV20-1; CDR3 length: 11; clone size: .; J gene: TRBJ2-1; D gene: .; CDR3 protein: CSAGLYNEQFF; CDR3 DNA: TGCAGTGCCGGACTCTACAATGAGCAGTTCTTC
V gene: TRBV19; CDR3 length: 17; clone size: .; J gene: TRBJ2-6; D gene: .; CDR3 protein: CASSIGLGPSGANVLTF; CDR3 DNA: TGTGCCAGTAGTATAGGGCTAGGCCCCTCTGGGGCCAACGTCCTGACTTTC
V gene: TRBV7-9; CDR3 length: 15; clone size: .; J gene: TRBJ1-4; D gene: TRBD1; CDR3 protein: CASSLASGGVEKLFF; CDR3 DNA: TGTGCCAGCAGCTTAGCTTCAGGGGGAGTTGAAAAACTGTTTTTT
V gene: TRBV14; CDR3 length: 18; clone size: .; J gene: TRBJ1-3; D gene: .; CDR3 protein: CASSQIVGRVGSGNTIYF; CDR3 DNA: TGTGCCAGCAGCCAAATAGTGGGCCGAGTGGGCTCTGGAAACACCATATATTTT
V gene: TRBV6-5; CDR3 length: 13; clone size: .; J gene: TRBJ1-5; D gene: .; CDR3 protein: CASSYSGGWPQHF; CDR3 DNA: TGTGCCAGCAGTTACTCGGGCGGCTGGCCCCAGCATTTT
V gene: TRBV11-2; CDR3 length: 15; clone size: .; J gene: TRBJ2-1; D gene: .; CDR3 protein: CASSLDRGKLNEQFF; CDR3 DNA: TGTGCCAGCAGCTTAGATCGGGGTAAACTAAATGAGCAGTTCTTC
V gene: TRBV6-6; CDR3 length: 14; clone size: .; J gene: TRBJ2-1; D gene: .; CDR3 protein: CASSPLSSYNEQFF; CDR3 DNA: TGTGCCAGCAGTCCACTGAGCTCCTACAATGAGCAGTTCTTC
V gene: TRBV19; CDR3 length: 17; clone size: .; J gene: TRBJ1-5; D gene: .; CDR3 protein: CASKEGRGRIGNQPQHF; CDR3 DNA: TGTGCCAGCAAGGAAGGTCGGGGGAGGATAGGCAATCAGCCCCAGCATTTT
V gene: TRBV28; CDR3 length: 13; clone size: .; J gene: TRBJ1-2; D gene: .; CDR3 protein: CASRPSPNYGYTF; CDR3 DNA: TGTGCCAGCAGACCCTCCCCGAACTATGGCTACACCTTC
V gene: TRBV4-1; CDR3 length: 16; clone size: .; J gene: TRBJ1-2; D gene: .; CDR3 protein: CASSQAAVGYDYGYTF; CDR3 DNA: TGCGCCAGCAGCCAAGCGGCCGTCGGGTACGACTATGGCTACACCTTC
V gene: TRBV28; CDR3 length: 15; clone size: .; J gene: TRBJ1-1; D gene: .; CDR3 protein: CASSSLPQGIVEAFF; CDR3 DNA: TGTGCCAGCAGTTCCTTACCCCAGGGGATAGTTGAAGCTTTCTTT
V gene: TRBV5-4; CDR3 length: 16; clone size: .; J gene: TRBJ2-1; D gene: .; CDR3 protein: CASSLKRETFYNEQFF; CDR3 DNA: TGTGCCAGCAGCTTGAAGAGGGAGACTTTTTACAATGAGCAGTTCTTC
V gene: TRBV27; CDR3 length: 11; clone size: .; J gene: TRBJ1-5; D gene: .; CDR3 protein: CASSIDQPQHF; CDR3 DNA: TGTGCCAGCAGTATTGATCAGCCCCAGCATTTT
V gene: TRBV5-4; CDR3 length: 15; clone size: .; J gene: TRBJ2-7; D gene: TRBD2; CDR3 protein: CASSQGTSGRYEQYF; CDR3 DNA: TGTGCCAGCAGCCAAGGGACTAGCGGGAGGTACGAGCAGTACTTC
V gene: TRBV2; CDR3 length: 16; clone size: .; J gene: TRBJ2-5; D gene: .; CDR3 protein: CASSEARSRLEETQYF; CDR3 DNA: TGTGCCAGCAGTGAAGCGCGGTCAAGACTAGAGGAGACCCAGTACTTC
V gene: TRBV7-9; CDR3 length: 14; clone size: .; J gene: TRBJ2-3; D gene: .; CDR3 protein: CASSRTESTDTQYF; CDR3 DNA: TGTGCCAGCAGCCGGACAGAGAGCACAGATACGCAGTATTTT
V gene: TRBV5-6; CDR3 length: 18; clone size: .; J gene: TRBJ2-2; D gene: TRBD1; CDR3 protein: CASSLGQGSNTNTGELFF; CDR3 DNA: TGTGCCAGCAGCTTGGGACAGGGTTCTAATACTAACACCGGGGAGCTGTTTTTT
V gene: TRBV11-1; CDR3 length: 14; clone size: .; J gene: TRBJ1-1; D gene: .; CDR3 protein: CASRRREMNTEAFF; CDR3 DNA: TGTGCCAGCAGACGCCGGGAAATGAACACTGAAGCTTTCTTT
V gene: TRBV9; CDR3 length: 12; clone size: .; J gene: TRBJ2-1; D gene: .; CDR3 protein: CASSVVQNEQFF; CDR3 DNA: TGTGCCAGCAGCGTAGTCCAAAATGAGCAGTTCTTC
V gene: TRBV9; CDR3 length: 16; clone size: .; J gene: TRBJ2-3; D gene: .; CDR3 protein: CASSGSGKSRRDTQYF; CDR3 DNA: TGTGCCAGCAGCGGTTCAGGGAAAAGCCGTCGAGATACGCAGTATTTT
V gene: TRBV30; CDR3 length: 14; clone size: .; J gene: TRBJ2-7; D gene: .; CDR3 protein: CAWSVWTLPYEQYF; CDR3 DNA: TGTGCCTGGAGTGTTTGGACTTTACCCTACGAGCAGTACTTC
V gene: TRBV27; CDR3 length: 14; clone size: .; J gene: TRBJ2-7; D gene: TRBD2; CDR3 protein: CASSFKREVYEQYF; CDR3 DNA: TGTGCCAGCAGTTTTAAGCGGGAGGTCTACGAGCAGTACTTC
V gene: TRBV28; CDR3 length: 13; clone size: .; J gene: TRBJ2-1; D gene: .; CDR3 protein: CATHGGTDNEQFF; CDR3 DNA: TGTGCCACCCACGGGGGAACCGACAATGAGCAGTTCTTC
V gene: TRBV18; CDR3 length: 12; clone size: .; J gene: TRBJ2-7; D gene: .; CDR3 protein: CASSPYGYEQYF; CDR3 DNA: TGTGCCAGCTCACCATATGGCTACGAGCAGTACTTC
V gene: TRBV10-3; CDR3 length: 12; clone size: .; J gene: TRBJ1-5; D gene: TRBD1; CDR3 protein: CAREGADQPQHF; CDR3 DNA: TGTGCCAGGGAGGGGGCGGATCAGCCCCAGCATTTT